These T cell receptor beta chains were read from a single sample in a study of beta chain features in type 1 diabetes. Repertoires were generated with immunoSEQ multiplex PCR, while TCRdb's copy carries only in-frame clones and drops some. The repertoire holds about 15,000 clones, with approximately 68% as singletons. Sequenced sample: Tregs from blood. The receptors stem from a man aged 25-40 years with type 1 diabetes. Both conserved end residues are part of each CDR3. D genes are given only for firm matches. Size tells how often a clone was seen (once, few, many) or the class of an expanded clone, and some rows leave it out.

TRBV7-9,.,.,TRBJ2-1,CASSLEYVSSRQNEQFF,TGTGCCAGCAGCTTAGAATATGTGTCTAGTCGACAGAATGAGCAGTTCTTC
TRBV5-1,.,.,TRBJ1-2,CASSLDPNTNYGYTF,TGCGCCAGCAGCTTGGACCCAAACACTAACTATGGCTACACCTTC
TRBV5-4,.,.,TRBJ2-2,CASSRTRSTGELFF,TGTGCCAGCAGCCGCACAAGAAGCACCGGGGAGCTGTTTTTT
TRBV5-6,TRBD1,.,TRBJ1-2,CASSLAGTGSYGYTF,TGTGCCAGCAGCTTGGCCGGGACAGGGAGCTATGGCTACACCTTC
TRBV15,.,.,TRBJ2-7,CATSRGPDSQRF,TGTGCCACCAGCAGAGGACCGGATAGCCAACGGTTC
TRBV6-1,.,.,TRBJ2-7,CASSPNYNDPWEQYF,TGTGCCAGCAGCCCGAACTACAACGACCCTTGGGAGCAGTACTTC
TRBV6-5,.,few,TRBJ1-1,CASSYSQGNTEAFF,TGTGCCAGCAGTTACTCCCAGGGCAACACTGAAGCTTTCTTT
TRBV9,TRBD1,.,TRBJ1-2,CASSVAGGQGVGYTF,TGTGCCAGCAGCGTAGCCGGGGGACAGGGAGTTGGCTACACCTTC
TRBV12-5,.,.,TRBJ1-5,CASAPGDGSNQPQHF,TGTGCTAGTGCCCCAGGGGACGGTAGCAATCAGCCCCAGCATTTT
TRBV5-1,TRBD1,.,TRBJ2-1,CASSSGTVDNEQFF,TGCGCCAGCAGCTCCGGGACAGTTGACAATGAGCAGTTCTTC
TRBV7-9,TRBD2,.,TRBJ2-7,CASSPLAGVGYEQYF,TGTGCCAGCAGCCCGCTAGCGGGAGTAGGCTACGAGCAGTACTTC
TRBV29-1,.,.,TRBJ2-2,CSSGVHTGELFF,TGCAGCTCAGGGGTCCACACCGGGGAGCTGTTTTTT
TRBV6-6,TRBD2,.,TRBJ2-7,CASSYSGGVEQYF,TGTGCCAGCAGTTACTCGGGAGGGGTCGAGCAGTACTTC
TRBV2,TRBD1,.,TRBJ2-6,CASKRTGTGVSGANVLTF,TGTGCCAGCAAAAGAACCGGGACAGGAGTCTCTGGGGCCAACGTCCTGACTTTC
TRBV5-6,.,.,TRBJ1-4,CASQGVSNEKLFF,TGTGCCAGCCAAGGGGTCAGTAATGAAAAACTGTTTTTT
TRBV10-2,.,.,TRBJ2-5,CASRAGNQETQYF,TGCGCCAGCAGGGCGGGGAACCAAGAGACCCAGTACTTC
TRBV6-1,.,.,TRBJ2-4,CASSAGSGNIQYF,TGTGCCAGCAGTGCAGGGTCGGGAAACATTCAGTACTTC
TRBV7-9,.,.,TRBJ1-2,CASSSTAAGYTF,TGTGCCAGCAGCTCGACAGCAGCCGGCTACACCTTC
TRBV5-1,.,.,TRBJ2-3,CASSPTLDTQYF,TGCGCCAGCAGCCCAACTTTGGATACGCAGTATTTT
TRBV19,TRBD1,.,TRBJ2-6,CASSTTGGSSGANVLTF,TGTGCCAGTAGTACGACAGGGGGCTCCTCTGGGGCCAACGTCCTGACTTTC
TRBV7-9,TRBD1,.,TRBJ2-5,CASSRDLTGVRETQYF,TGTGCCAGCAGTAGGGATTTGACAGGGGTGAGGGAGACCCAGTACTTC
TRBV6-6,TRBD2,.,TRBJ2-2,CAGKEETSGFTGELFF,TGTGCCGGAAAAGAAGAAACTAGCGGGTTCACCGGGGAGCTGTTTTTT
TRBV19,TRBD1,few,TRBJ1-1,CASSITGAVSEAFF,TGTGCCAGTAGTATTACAGGGGCGGTTTCTGAAGCTTTCTTT
TRBV7-9,TRBD1,.,TRBJ2-5,CASSLATGYQETQYF,TGTGCCAGCAGCTTAGCGACAGGGTACCAAGAGACCCAGTACTTC
TRBV7-9,TRBD1,.,TRBJ1-5,CASSRTGDQPQHF,TGTGCCAGCAGCCGGACAGGGGACCAGCCCCAGCATTTT
TRBV6-5,TRBD1,.,TRBJ1-3,CASSYSDRAGNTIYF,TGTGCCAGCAGTTACTCGGACAGGGCTGGAAACACCATATATTTT
TRBV7-9,TRBD2,.,TRBJ2-3,CASSLVAGADTQYF,TGTGCCAGCAGCTTAGTGGCGGGGGCAGATACGCAGTATTTT
TRBV29-1,.,.,TRBJ2-5,CSGRGWGKETQYF,TGCAGCGGCCGGGGGTGGGGAAAAGAGACCCAGTACTTC
TRBV2,.,.,TRBJ1-5,CASSGTAVDQPQHF,TGTGCCAGCAGTGGGACAGCCGTTGATCAGCCCCAGCATTTT
TRBV6-5,TRBD2,.,TRBJ2-1,CASSPRGSSYNEQFF,TGTGCCAGCAGTCCGCGCGGGAGCTCCTACAATGAGCAGTTCTTC
TRBV5-1,TRBD1,.,TRBJ1-1,CASSPGQGITAFF,TGCGCCAGCAGCCCTGGACAGGGCATTACAGCTTTCTTT
TRBV29-1,.,.,TRBJ2-7,CSVRHEQYF,TGCAGCGTCCGACATGAGCAGTACTTC